One and the same sample provided the 17 T cell receptor beta chains below, sequenced in a study of OX40 agonist ivuxolimab in advanced cancers. Data came from immunoSEQ multiplex PCR; TCRdb stores just in-frame clones and leaves some out. The sample lists around 73,000 clones, 85% to 90% occurring once. Source: CD4+ or CD8+ T cells sorted from blood, taken in a trial of the OX40 agonist ivuxolimab. The receptors come from an adult with an advanced solid tumor such as melanoma, head and neck, liver or kidney cancer.

The V and J genes are TRBV7-9 and TRBJ2-2, with TRBD2 matching 9 bases. V lost 4 bases to trimming and J lost 6 bases; unmatched junction nucleotides: 9. CDR1 and CDR2 (germline): SEHNR, FQNEAQ (reference sequence). This CDR3 region has 16 residues. This chain's CDR3 is CASSSRLAGGAGELFF. The CDR3 DNA reads as TGTGCCAGCAGCTCCCGACTGGCGGGGGGGGCCGGGGAGCTGTTTTTT.

The chain recombines TRBV13 with TRBJ1-1; TRBD1 is a possible D gene (5 bases). CDR3 length: 11 amino acids. With 1 base removed from V and 11 bases from J, the gap between germline ends came to 8 bases. The germline V gene has CDR1 PRHDT and CDR2 FYEKMQ (reference sequence). CDR3: CASSLAQGAFF. CDR3 nucleotides: TGTGCCAGCAGCTTAGCTCAGGGTGCTTTCTTT.

The chain joins TRBV9 to TRBJ2-5, with 12 positions matching TRBD2. Trimming at V came to 4 bases and at J to 5 bases, leaving 12 bases not matched to a gene. The CDR3 runs to 17 residues. Per the germline V gene, CDR1 is SGDLS and CDR2 is YYNGEE. CDR3 in amino acids: CASSPSSGRAGYETQYF. The CDR3 DNA follows: TGTGCCAGCAGCCCCTCTAGCGGGAGGGCCGGGTACGAGACCCAGTACTTC.

The chain joins TRBV7-9 to TRBJ2-5; 9 bases are a match to TRBD1. The CDR3 consists of 15 residues. Germline values: CDR1 SEHNR, CDR2 FQNEAQ (reference sequence). The J segment lost 5 bases and the V segment lost 5 bases, leaving 9 bases of the junction unmatched. The CDR3 bases are TGTGCCAGCAGCCCCCCGGACAGGGGTTGGGAGACCCAGTACTTC. It is translated as CASSPPDRGWETQYF.

This clone has just a few counts. The rearrangement links TRBV6-6 to TRBJ2-7, with unresolved D. The CDR3 runs to 13 residues. The V end was cut by 2 bases, the J end by 2 bases, with 7 bases between. Germline V gene data show CDR1 as MNHNY and CDR2 as SVGAGI (reference sequence). The CDR3 reads CASSYNRAYEQYF. DNA for the CDR3: TGTGCCAGCAGTTACAACAGAGCCTACGAGCAGTACTTC.

V gene TRBV2 combines with J gene TRBJ2-7, with D perhaps TRBD2 (5 bases). The germline V and J ends were trimmed by 3 bases and 6 bases, with 6 bases remaining between them. This CDR3 has 11 residues. CDR1 is SNHLY, CDR2 FYNNEI, per germline. CDR3 protein: CASSDGVEQYF. The CDR3, as DNA: TGTGCCAGCAGTGACGGGGTCGAGCAGTACTTC.

This sequence joins TRBV6-5 and TRBJ1-4; D perhaps matches TRBD1 (6 bases). V was trimmed by 8 bases and J by 8 bases, leaving 18 bases between them. CDR1 and CDR2 from the germline V gene are MNHEY and SVGAGI. The CDR3 contains 14 residues. The CDR3 DNA follows: TGTGCCAGCGGCCAAAGGGGGGTTGAGGAAAAACTGTTTTTT. Translating gives CASGQRGVEEKLFF.

This rearrangement joins TRBV25-1 to TRBJ2-7; 9 bases match TRBD2. Germline V gene data show CDR1 as MGHDK and CDR2 as SYGVNS. V gave up 5 bases and J gave up 4 bases; unmatched junction bases: 3. The CDR3 has 13 amino acids. The chain's CDR3 is CASSSSGRYEQYF. The CDR3 nucleotides read TGTGCCAGCAGTTCAAGCGGGAGGTACGAGCAGTACTTC.

This clone was observed a few times. The chain links TRBV6-5 to TRBJ2-4; tentative D call: TRBD2 (5 bases). CDR1 is MNHEY, CDR2 SVGAGI, per germline. Trimming left V 4 bases short and J 2 bases short, with 12 bases between. The CDR3 is 15 amino acids. The CDR3 nucleotides are TGTGCCAGCAGTTGGGGTCGGGGTTCCAAAAACATTCAGTACTTC. The encoded protein is CASSWGRGSKNIQYF.

CDR3 nucleotide sequence: TGTGCCAGCAGGCACTTTCGAACTAGCGGGTACAATGAGCAGTTCTTC. Protein: CASRHFRTSGYNEQFF. This chain uses TRBV27 with TRBJ2-1; 9 nucleotides align to TRBD2. The junction had 10 bases not matched to a gene; V was cut back by 6 bases and J by 4 bases. Germline-derived CDR1 and CDR2 are MNHEY and SMNVEV (reference sequence). The CDR3 runs 16 residues.

V and J are TRBV7-9 and TRBJ2-1, with 10 bases matching TRBD1. The ends lost 5 bases at V and 12 bases at J; junction bases unmatched: 13. Germline V gene data show CDR1 as SEHNR and CDR2 as FQNEAQ (reference sequence). The CDR3 contains 15 residues. CDR3: CASSPPGQGIYRQFF. The CDR3, as DNA: TGTGCCAGCAGCCCCCCGGGACAGGGGATCTATCGGCAGTTCTTC.

The chain joins TRBV27 to TRBJ2-7; D is possibly TRBD2 (6 bases). The V end was cut by 1 base, the J end by 2 bases, with 27 bases between. Germline lookup yields CDR1 MNHEY and CDR2 SMNVEV (reference sequence). The CDR3 runs 20 residues. The CDR3 DNA reads TGTGCCAGCAGTTTATTTTACGGGACTCGATTTGGTCAACTGGCCTACGAGCAGTACTTC. Its translation: CASSLFYGTRFGQLAYEQYF.

This clone has ten or more counts. The chain uses TRBV6-4 and TRBJ1-2; TRBD1 agrees at 9 bases. The V gene's germline CDR1 is MRHNA and CDR2 SNTAGT. The ends lost 3 bases at V and 0 bases at J; junction bases unmatched: 5. The CDR3 has 16 residues. CDR3 DNA: TGTGCCAGCAGTGAACAGGGGGCTGTTTCTAACTATGGCTACACCTTC. Protein: CASSEQGAVSNYGYTF.

The chain couples TRBV18 to TRBJ2-7; D not certain. Trimming stripped 0 bases from V and 3 bases from J, with 9 bases between. The V gene's germline CDR1 is KGHSH and CDR2 LQKENI. This CDR3 is built from 14 residues. The CDR3 DNA is TGTGCCAGCTCACCACCGCACCACGTCTACGAGCAGTACTTC. It codes for CASSPPHHVYEQYF. Full variable domain (remainder filled in from reference TRBV18 and TRBJ2-7): NAGVMQNPRHLVRRRGQEARLRCSPMKGHSHVYWYRQLPEEGLKFMVYLQKENIIDESGMPKERFSAEFPKEGPSILRIQQVVRGDSAAYFCASSPPHHVYEQYFGPGTRLTVT.

The V and J genes are TRBV30 and TRBJ2-2; D is perhaps TRBD2 (6 bases). The CDR3 loop spans 12 amino acids. Between the trimmed V and J ends, which lost 5 bases and 7 bases, there was a span of 11 bases. Germline V gives CDR1 GTSNPN, CDR2 SVGIG (reference sequence). CDR3 region: CAWAGLGGELFF. CDR3 nucleotides: TGTGCCTGGGCGGGATTGGGCGGGGAGCTGTTTTTT.

The V gene is TRBV11-2, the J gene TRBJ2-5, with D perhaps matching TRBD1 (5 bases). Trimming shortened V by 5 bases and J by 5 bases, and 18 bases separated the two germline ends. The V gene's germline CDR1 is SGHAT and CDR2 FQNNGV. This CDR3 has 15 amino acids. The CDR3, as DNA: TGTGCCAGCAGCGAATGGCAAGACAGTAAGGAGACCCAGTACTTC. Protein sequence: CASSEWQDSKETQYF.

The chain is built from TRBV13 and TRBJ2-7; the D call may be TRBD1 or TRBD2 (5 bases each). Germline V CDR1 and CDR2: PRHDT, FYEKMQ (reference sequence). The V gene lost 2 bases and the J gene lost 1 base, with 18 bases spanning the gap. The CDR3 is 17 amino acids. The CDR3 region is CASSLQSGDHPSYEQYF. CDR3 in DNA: TGTGCCAGCAGCTTACAATCCGGGGACCACCCATCCTACGAGCAGTACTTC.